This T cell receptor (beta chain) was observed in a study of cytomegalovirus exposure and HLA in healthy donors. At the level of the study: Earlier, 150 million to 200 million T cells were analyzed, and about 100 million unique TCR beta sequences were found among them.

In the case of this clone: Antigen: not known.

Whole-study findings and limits: Association of fewer than 20,000 TCR beta sequences with HLA alleles was found at 0.05 false discovery rate in a later analysis. Cytomegalovirus status was reportedly diagnosed by the classifier with high specificity and sensitivity.

Healthy bone marrow donors made up the cohort. Germline CDR1 reads SGHNT; CDR2 reads YENEEA. V gave up 1 base and J gave up 7 bases, with 9 bases separating them. The CDR3 totals 13 residues. Primers for the PCR totalled 60 Vbeta and 13 Jbeta. This table comes from immunoSEQ multiplex PCR, and its TCRdb copy is limited to in-frame clones, with some not included. The sample lists about 130,000 clones; about two thirds were seen once. The source material was PBMCs. The origin of this receptor is a woman in her fifties or sixties in good health and CMV-seropositive. The rearrangement links TRBV11-3 to TRBJ2-3, with D uncertain. The DNA of the CDR3 is TGTGCCAGCAGCTTAGGCAGTGTAAATACGCAGTATTTT. Amino acids: CASSLGSVNTQYF.